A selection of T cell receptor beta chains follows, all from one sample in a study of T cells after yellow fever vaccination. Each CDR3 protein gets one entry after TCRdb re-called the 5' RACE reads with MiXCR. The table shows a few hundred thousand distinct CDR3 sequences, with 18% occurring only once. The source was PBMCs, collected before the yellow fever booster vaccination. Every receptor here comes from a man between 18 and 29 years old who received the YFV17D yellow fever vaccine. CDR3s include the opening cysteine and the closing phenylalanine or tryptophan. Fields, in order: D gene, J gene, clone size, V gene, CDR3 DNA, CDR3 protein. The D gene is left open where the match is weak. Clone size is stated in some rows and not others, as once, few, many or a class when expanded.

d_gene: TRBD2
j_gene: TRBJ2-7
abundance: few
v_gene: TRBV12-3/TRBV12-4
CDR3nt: TGTGCCACCACTAGCGGGGGGTCCTCCTACGAGCAGTACTTC
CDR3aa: CATTSGGSSYEQYF

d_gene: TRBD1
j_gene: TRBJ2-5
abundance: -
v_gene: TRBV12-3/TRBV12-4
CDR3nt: TGTGCCAGCAGTTTAGTACAGGGGGCGGAGACCCAGTACTTC
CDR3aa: CASSLVQGAETQYF

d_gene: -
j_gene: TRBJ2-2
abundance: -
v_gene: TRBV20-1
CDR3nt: TGCAGTGCTAGACCCCCGGGACGAGCAAGCGGGGAGCTGTTTTTT
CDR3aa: CSARPPGRASGELFF

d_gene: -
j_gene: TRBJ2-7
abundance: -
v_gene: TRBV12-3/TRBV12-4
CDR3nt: TGTGCCAGCAGTTTACGGGGACAAGCCTACGAGAAGTACTTC
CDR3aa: CASSLRGQAYEKYF

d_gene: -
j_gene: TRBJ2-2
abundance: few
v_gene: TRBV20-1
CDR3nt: TGCAGTGCCCAACGGGGGTATGGGCTGTTTTTT
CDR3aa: CSAQRGYGLFF

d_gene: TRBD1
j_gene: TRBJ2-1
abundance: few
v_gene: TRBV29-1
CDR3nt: TGCAGCGTTGTCAGGACAGGGGGCGGGAGTGAGCAGTTCTTC
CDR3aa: CSVVRTGGGSEQFF

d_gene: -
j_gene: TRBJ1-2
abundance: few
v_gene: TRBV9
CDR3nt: TGTGCCAGCAGCGCCCGTGGGGCTAACTATGGCTACACCTTC
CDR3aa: CASSARGANYGYTF

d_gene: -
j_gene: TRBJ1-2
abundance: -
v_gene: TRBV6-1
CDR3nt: TGTGCCAGCAGTGAATCTAACAGCTATGGCTACACCTTC
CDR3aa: CASSESNSYGYTF

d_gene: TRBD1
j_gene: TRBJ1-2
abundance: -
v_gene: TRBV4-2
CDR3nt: TGTGCCAGCAGCCAAGACCCGGGACAGACCTATGGCTACACCTTC
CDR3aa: CASSQDPGQTYGYTF

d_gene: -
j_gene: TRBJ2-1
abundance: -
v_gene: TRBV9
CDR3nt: TGTGCCAGCAGCGTAGCTCCCAGGGACGGCAATGAGCAGTTCTTC
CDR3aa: CASSVAPRDGNEQFF

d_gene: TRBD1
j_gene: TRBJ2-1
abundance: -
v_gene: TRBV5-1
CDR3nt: TGCGCCAGCAGCGCTCTGACAGGGGTCCCCTACAATGAGCAGTTCTTC
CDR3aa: CASSALTGVPYNEQFF

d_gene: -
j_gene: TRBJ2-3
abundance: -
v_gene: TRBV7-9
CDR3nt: TGTGCCAGCAGCTTCCTAGTGGTCCTCCTCAACACAGATACGCAGTATTTT
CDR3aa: CASSFLVVLLNTDTQYF

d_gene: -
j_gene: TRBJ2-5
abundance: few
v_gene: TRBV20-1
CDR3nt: TGCAGTGCTAGAGATCCGCAGGGGAGAGAGACCCAGTACTTC
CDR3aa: CSARDPQGRETQYF

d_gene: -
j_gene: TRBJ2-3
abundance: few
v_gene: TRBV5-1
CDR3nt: TGCGCCAGCAGCTTGGCGTCGATCGCGGATACGCAGTATTTT
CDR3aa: CASSLASIADTQYF

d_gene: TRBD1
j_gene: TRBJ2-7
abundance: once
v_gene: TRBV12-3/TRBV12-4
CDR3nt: TGTGCCAGCAGTTCCCCCTCCGACAGGGCCAACGAGCAGTACTTC
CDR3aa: CASSSPSDRANEQYF

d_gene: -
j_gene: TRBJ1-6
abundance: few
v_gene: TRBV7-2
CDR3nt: TGTGCCAGCAGCTCGGACGGGTATTCACCCCTCCACTTT
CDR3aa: CASSSDGYSPLHF

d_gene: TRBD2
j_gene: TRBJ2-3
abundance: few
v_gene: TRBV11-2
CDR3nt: TGTGCCAGCAGCTTACAGCGGGGGGGCAAAGATACGCAGTATTTT
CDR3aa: CASSLQRGGKDTQYF

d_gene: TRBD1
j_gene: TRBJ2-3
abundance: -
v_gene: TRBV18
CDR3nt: TGTGCCAGCTCATACAGGGGCCCTAGCACAGATACGCAGTATTTT
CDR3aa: CASSYRGPSTDTQYF

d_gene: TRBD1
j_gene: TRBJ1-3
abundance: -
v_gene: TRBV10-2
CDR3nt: TGCGCCAGCACGAGGACAGGCTCCTACACCATATATTTT
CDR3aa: CASTRTGSYTIYF

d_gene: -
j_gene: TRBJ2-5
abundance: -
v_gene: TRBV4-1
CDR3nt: TGCGCCAGCAGCCAAGATCGGTCTAGGAAGACCCAGTACTTC
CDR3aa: CASSQDRSRKTQYF